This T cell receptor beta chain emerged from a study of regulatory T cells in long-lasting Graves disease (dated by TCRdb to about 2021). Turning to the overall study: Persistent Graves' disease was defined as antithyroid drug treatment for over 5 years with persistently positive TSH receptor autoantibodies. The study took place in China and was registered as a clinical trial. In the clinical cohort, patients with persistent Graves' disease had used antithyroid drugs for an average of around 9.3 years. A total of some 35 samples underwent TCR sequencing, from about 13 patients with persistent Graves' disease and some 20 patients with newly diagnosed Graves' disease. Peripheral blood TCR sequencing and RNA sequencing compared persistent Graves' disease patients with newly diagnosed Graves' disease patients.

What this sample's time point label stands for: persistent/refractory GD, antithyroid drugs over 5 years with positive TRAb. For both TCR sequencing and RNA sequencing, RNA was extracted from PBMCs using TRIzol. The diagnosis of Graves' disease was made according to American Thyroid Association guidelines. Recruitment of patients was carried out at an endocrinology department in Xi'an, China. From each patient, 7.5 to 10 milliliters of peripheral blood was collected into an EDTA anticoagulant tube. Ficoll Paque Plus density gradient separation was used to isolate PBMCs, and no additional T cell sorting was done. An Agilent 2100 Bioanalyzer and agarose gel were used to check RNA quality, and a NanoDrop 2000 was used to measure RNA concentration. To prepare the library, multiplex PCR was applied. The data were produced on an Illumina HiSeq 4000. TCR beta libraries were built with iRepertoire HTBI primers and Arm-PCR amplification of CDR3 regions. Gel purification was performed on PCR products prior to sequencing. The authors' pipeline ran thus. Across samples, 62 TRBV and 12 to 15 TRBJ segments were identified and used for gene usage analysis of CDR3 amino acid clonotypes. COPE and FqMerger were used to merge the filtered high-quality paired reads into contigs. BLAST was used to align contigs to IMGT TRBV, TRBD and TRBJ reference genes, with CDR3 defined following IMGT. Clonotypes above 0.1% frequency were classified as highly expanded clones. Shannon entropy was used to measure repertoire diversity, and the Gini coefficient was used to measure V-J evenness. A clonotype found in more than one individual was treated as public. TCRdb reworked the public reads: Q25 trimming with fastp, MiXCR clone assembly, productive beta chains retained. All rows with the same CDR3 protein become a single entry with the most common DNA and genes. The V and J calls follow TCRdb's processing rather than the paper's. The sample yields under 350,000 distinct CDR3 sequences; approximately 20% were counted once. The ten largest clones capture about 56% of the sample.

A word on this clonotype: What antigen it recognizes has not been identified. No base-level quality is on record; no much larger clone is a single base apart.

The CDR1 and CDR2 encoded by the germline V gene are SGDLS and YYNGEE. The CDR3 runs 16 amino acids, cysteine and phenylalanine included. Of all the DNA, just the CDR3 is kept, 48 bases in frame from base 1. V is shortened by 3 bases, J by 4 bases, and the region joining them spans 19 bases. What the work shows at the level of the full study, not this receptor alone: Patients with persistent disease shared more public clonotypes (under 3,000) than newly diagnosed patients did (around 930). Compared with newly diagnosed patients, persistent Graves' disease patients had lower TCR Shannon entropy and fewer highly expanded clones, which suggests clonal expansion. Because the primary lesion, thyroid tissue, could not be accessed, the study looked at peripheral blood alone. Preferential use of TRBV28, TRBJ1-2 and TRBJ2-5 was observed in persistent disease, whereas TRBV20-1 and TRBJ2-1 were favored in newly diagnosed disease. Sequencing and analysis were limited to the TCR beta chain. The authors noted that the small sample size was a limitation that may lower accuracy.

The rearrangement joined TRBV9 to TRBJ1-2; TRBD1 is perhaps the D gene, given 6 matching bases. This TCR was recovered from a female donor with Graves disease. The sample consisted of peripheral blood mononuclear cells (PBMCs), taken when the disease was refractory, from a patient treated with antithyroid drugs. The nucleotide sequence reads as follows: TGTGCCAGCAGCGGATACCGGGACACGGGGACCTATGGCTACACCTTC. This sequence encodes CASSGYRDTGTYGYTF. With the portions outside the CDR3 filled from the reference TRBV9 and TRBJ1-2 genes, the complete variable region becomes DSGVTQTPKHLITATGQRVTLRCSPRSGDLSVYWYQQSLDQGLQFLIQYYNGEERAKGNILERFSAQQFPDLHSELNLSSLELGDSALYFCASSGYRDTGTYGYTFGSGTRLTVV.